This note documents a single T cell receptor (beta chain) sequence. The antigen is undetermined. Germline V lookup: CDR1 LNHDA, CDR2 SQIVND (reference sequence). CDR3 length: 15 amino acids. Trimming left V 6 bases short and J 5 bases short, with 19 bases between. PCR used 60 Vbeta primers and 13 Jbeta primers. Repertoires were generated with immunoSEQ multiplex PCR, while TCRdb's copy carries only in-frame clones and drops some. The sample holds approximately 75,000 clones, roughly 80% seen once. Each donor's status was that of a healthy bone marrow donor. The sample is drawn from a study of cytomegalovirus exposure and HLA in healthy donors. Study observations and caveats: The majority of TCR sequences were rare, yet some public TCRs appeared in many donors. Presence/absence analyses assumed roughly uniform sequencing depth across donors.

This chain connects TRBV19 to TRBJ1-2, with D tentatively TRBD1 (6 bases). The specimen sequenced was PBMCs. The TCR comes from a male donor in good health and CMV-seronegative. The CDR3 region is CASRPATGTGYGYTF. For the CDR3, the DNA is TGTGCCAGTAGGCCCGCGACAGGAACAGGGTATGGCTACACCTTC.